There are a few counts of the clone carrying this T cell receptor beta chain. Its target is unknown. This entry comes from a study of cytomegalovirus exposure and HLA in healthy donors. Broader study findings: Many donors shared some public TCRs, even though most TCR sequences were rare. As a later analysis revealed, the rate of TCR association differed by HLA locus, with DRB1 most and HLA-C fewest.

The V gene's germline CDR1 is MNHEY and CDR2 SVGAGI. With V trimmed by 5 bases and J by 8 bases, 9 bases remained unmatched. The CDR3 extends over 15 amino acids. Though nominally healthy at sampling, donors likely had unrecorded immune exposures. Use of 60 Vbeta and 13 Jbeta primers characterized the PCR. TCRdb's copy holds only in-frame clones and misses some; the assay was immunoSEQ multiplex PCR. Among 99,000 or so clones listed, around 73% were seen once. The V and J genes are TRBV6-5 and TRBJ2-1; TRBD2 matches 10 bases. The clonotype was recovered from a man aged 30 to 45 in good health and CMV-seronegative. Material for sequencing was PBMCs. CDR3 in amino acids: CASSILAGAVDEQFF. The CDR3 region has the DNA TGTGCCAGCAGTATCCTAGCGGGGGCTGTCGATGAGCAGTTCTTC.